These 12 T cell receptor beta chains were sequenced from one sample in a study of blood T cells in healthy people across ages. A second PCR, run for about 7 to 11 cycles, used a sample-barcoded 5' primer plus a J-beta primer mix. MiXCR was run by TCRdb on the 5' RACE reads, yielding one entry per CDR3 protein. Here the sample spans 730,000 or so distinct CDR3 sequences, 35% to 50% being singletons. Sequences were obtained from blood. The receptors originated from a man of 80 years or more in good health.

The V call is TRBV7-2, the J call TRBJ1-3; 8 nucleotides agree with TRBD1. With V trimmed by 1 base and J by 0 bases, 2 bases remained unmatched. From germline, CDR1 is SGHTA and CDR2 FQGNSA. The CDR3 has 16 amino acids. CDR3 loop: CASSLVGQASGNTIYF. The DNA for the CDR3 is TGTGCCAGCAGCTTAGTGGGACAGGCCTCTGGAAACACCATATATTTT.

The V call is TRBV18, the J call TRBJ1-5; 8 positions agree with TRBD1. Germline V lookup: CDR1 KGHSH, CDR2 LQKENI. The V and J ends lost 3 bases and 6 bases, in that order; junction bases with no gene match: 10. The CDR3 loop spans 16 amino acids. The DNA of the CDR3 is TGTGCCAGCTCACCCGATGGACAGGGCGGGGGTCAGCCCCAGCATTTT. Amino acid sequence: CASSPDGQGGGQPQHF.

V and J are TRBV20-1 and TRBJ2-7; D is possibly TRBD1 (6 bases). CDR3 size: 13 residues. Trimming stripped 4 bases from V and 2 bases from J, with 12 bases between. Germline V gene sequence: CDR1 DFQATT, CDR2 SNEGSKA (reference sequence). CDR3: CSAISDRAYEQYF. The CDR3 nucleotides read TGCAGTGCTATATCGGACAGAGCCTACGAGCAGTACTTC.

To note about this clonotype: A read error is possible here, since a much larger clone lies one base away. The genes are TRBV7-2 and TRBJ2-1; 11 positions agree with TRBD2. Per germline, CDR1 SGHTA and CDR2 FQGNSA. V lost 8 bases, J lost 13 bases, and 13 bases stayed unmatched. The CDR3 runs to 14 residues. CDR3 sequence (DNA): TGTGCCAGCGGGTCAGCTGTAGCGGGGGGGCCCCAGTTCTTC. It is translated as CASGSAVAGGPQFF.

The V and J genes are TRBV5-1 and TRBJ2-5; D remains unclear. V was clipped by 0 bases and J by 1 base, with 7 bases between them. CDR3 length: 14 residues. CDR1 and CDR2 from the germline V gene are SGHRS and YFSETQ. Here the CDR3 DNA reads TGCGCCAGCAGCTTGGAATGGGGCCAAGAGACCCAGTACTTC. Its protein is CASSLEWGQETQYF. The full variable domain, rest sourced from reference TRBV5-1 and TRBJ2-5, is KAGVTQTPRYLIKTRGQQVTLSCSPISGHRSVSWYQQTPGQGLQFLFEYFSETQRNKGNFPGRFSGRQFSNSRSEMNVSTLELGDSALYLCASSLEWGQETQYFGPGTRLLVL.

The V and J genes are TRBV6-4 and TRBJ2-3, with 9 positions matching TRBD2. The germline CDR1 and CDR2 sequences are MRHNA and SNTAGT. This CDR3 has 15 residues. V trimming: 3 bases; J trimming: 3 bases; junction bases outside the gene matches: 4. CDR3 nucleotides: TGTGCCAGCAGTGAAGAGCGGGGGGCGACAGATACGCAGTATTTT. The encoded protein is CASSEERGATDTQYF.

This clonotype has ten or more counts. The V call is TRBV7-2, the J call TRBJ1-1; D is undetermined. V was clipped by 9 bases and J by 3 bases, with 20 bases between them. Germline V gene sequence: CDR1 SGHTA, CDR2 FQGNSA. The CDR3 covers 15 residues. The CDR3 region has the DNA TGTGCCAGTATTCGCCTCGCCGCCGCGGACACTGAAGCTTTCTTT. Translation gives CASIRLAAADTEAFF.

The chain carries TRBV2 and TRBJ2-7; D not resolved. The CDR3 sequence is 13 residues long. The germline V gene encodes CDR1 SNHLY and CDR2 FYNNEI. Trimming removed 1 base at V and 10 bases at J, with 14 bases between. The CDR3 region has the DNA TGTGCCAGCAGTGAAGACGGCCTCATGGCCCAGTACTTC. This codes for CASSEDGLMAQYF.

Written as DNA, the CDR3 is TGCAGTGCCGAGCCGCGGGGGATGTTCACAGATACGCAGTATTTT. It yields the protein CSAEPRGMFTDTQYF. The V gene is TRBV20-1, the J gene TRBJ2-3, with 7 bases fitting TRBD2. J lost 2 bases, V lost 6 bases, and 11 bases had no gene match. Germline loops: CDR1 DFQATT, CDR2 SNEGSKA (reference sequence). The CDR3 has 15 amino acids.

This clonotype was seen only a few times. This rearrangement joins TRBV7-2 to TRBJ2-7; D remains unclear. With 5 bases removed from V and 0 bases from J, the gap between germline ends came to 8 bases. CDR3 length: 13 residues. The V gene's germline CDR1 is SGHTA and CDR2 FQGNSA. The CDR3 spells CASSRTPSYEQYF. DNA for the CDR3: TGTGCCAGCAGCCGCACACCCTCCTACGAGCAGTACTTC.

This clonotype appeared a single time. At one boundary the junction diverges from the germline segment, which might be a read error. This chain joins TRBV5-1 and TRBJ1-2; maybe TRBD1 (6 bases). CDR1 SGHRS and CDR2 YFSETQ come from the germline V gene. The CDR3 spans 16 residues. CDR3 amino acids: CASSPARTRPPGGCTF. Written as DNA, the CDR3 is TGCGCCAGCAGCCCCGCTCGAACCAGGCCCCCGGGGGGCTGCACCTTC. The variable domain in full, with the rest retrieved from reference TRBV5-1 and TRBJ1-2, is KAGVTQTPRYLIKTRGQQVTLSCSPISGHRSVSWYQQTPGQGLQFLFEYFSETQRNKGNFPGRFSGRQFSNSRSEMNVSTLELGDSALYLCASSPARTRPPGGCTFGSGTRLTVV.

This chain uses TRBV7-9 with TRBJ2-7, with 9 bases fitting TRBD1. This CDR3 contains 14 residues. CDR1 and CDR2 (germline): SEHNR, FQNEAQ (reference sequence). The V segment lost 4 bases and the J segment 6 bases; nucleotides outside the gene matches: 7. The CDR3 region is CASSYGTGPSEQYF. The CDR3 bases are TGTGCCAGCAGCTACGGGACAGGGCCTAGCGAGCAGTACTTC.